A single sample is the source of the 12 T cell receptor beta chains below, sequenced in a study of CD8 T cells in ankylosing spondylitis. MiXCR was run by TCRdb on the 5' RACE reads, yielding one entry per CDR3 protein. Here the sample spans about 200,000 distinct CDR3 sequences, over 10% being singletons. The sample was blood, either unsorted or a sorted T cell fraction (not recorded which). These receptor sequences come from a male donor with ankylosing spondylitis or in good health (not recorded which).

The table lists this clonotype with a few counts. The rearrangement joins TRBV2 to TRBJ2-1; possibly TRBD1 for D (5 bases). Germline V gene lookup returns CDR1 SNHLY and CDR2 FYNNEI. The V gene lost 4 bases and the J gene lost 2 bases, with 15 bases spanning the gap. This CDR3 comprises 16 residues. In nucleotides, the CDR3 is TGTGCCAGCAGTGGCTGGGGCCAGGACCCCTACAATGAGCAGTTCTTC. Translating gives CASSGWGQDPYNEQFF.

This clonotype appeared a few times. This rearrangement joins TRBV27 to TRBJ1-1; the D gene is possibly TRBD1 (6 bases). Germline V gene data show CDR1 as MNHEY and CDR2 as SMNVEV (reference sequence). V shed 3 bases and J shed 3 bases, with 11 bases lying between them. This CDR3 is built from 14 residues. The CDR3 region is CASSFGAGDTEAFF. For the CDR3, the DNA is TGTGCCAGCAGTTTTGGGGCAGGGGACACTGAAGCTTTCTTT.

This clonotype was seen only a few times. The V gene is TRBV7-9, the J gene TRBJ2-1; D is undetermined. There are 16 residues in the CDR3. Germline V gene data show CDR1 as SEHNR and CDR2 as FQNEAQ (reference sequence). Trimming stripped 3 bases from V and 8 bases from J, with 20 bases between. The CDR3 coding sequence is TGTGCCAGCAGCTTTCAGACAATGACGGAAGGACATGAGCAGTTCTTC. This sequence encodes CASSFQTMTEGHEQFF.

J is TRBJ1-1 and V is TRBV11-3; D is perhaps TRBD1 (5 bases). Trimming pared 0 bases from V and 0 bases from J, leaving 8 bases between. This CDR3 comprises 15 residues. Germline-derived CDR1 and CDR2 are SGHNT and YENEEA. CDR3 bases: TGTGCCAGCAGCTTAGATGGAGGGGTGAACACTGAAGCTTTCTTT. Amino acid sequence: CASSLDGGVNTEAFF.

This clonotype was seen many times. V is TRBV7-9 and J is TRBJ2-5; 7 bases are a match to TRBD2. Looked up from germline, CDR1 is SEHNR and CDR2 is FQNEAQ (reference sequence). V was pared by 4 bases and J by 1 base, with 3 bases of the junction left unmatched. The CDR3 contains 14 residues. The CDR3 DNA sequence: TGTGCCAGCAGCTCCAGACTAGCCCAAGAGACCCAGTACTTC. It yields the protein CASSSRLAQETQYF.

The V call is TRBV29-1, the J call TRBJ2-3; D is tentatively TRBD1 or TRBD2 (5 bases each). There are 13 residues in the CDR3. The germline CDR1 and CDR2 sequences are SQVTM and ANQGSEA. Trimming removed 6 bases at V and 4 bases at J, with 14 bases between. CDR3 amino acids: CSVLGPMPDTQYF. The DNA of the CDR3 is TGCAGCGTCCTGGGACCGATGCCAGATACGCAGTATTTT.

This clonotype came up a few times. The rearrangement links TRBV4-1 to TRBJ2-1; tentatively, D is TRBD2 (6 bases). The CDR3 has 15 residues. Trimming left V 2 bases short and J 7 bases short, with 15 bases between. CDR1 and CDR2 (germline): MGHRA, YSYEKL. This CDR3 is CASSQRAAGPNEQFF. The CDR3 coding sequence is TGCGCCAGCAGCCAAAGGGCGGCGGGGCCGAATGAGCAGTTCTTC.

This rearrangement joins TRBV5-5 to TRBJ2-2, with 7 bases lining up with TRBD1. The CDR3 length is 15 residues. V was clipped by 1 base and J by 7 bases; unmatched bases: 7. CDR1 is SGHKS, CDR2 YYEKEE, per germline (reference sequence). The CDR3 sequence is CASSLFEGAIGELFF. The CDR3 nucleotides are TGTGCCAGCAGCTTGTTTGAGGGGGCTATCGGGGAGCTGTTTTTT.

The sample holds a few counts of this clonotype. The chain employs TRBV12-3 or TRBV12-4 and TRBJ2-1, with D unresolved. Trimming shortened V by 5 bases and J by 4 bases, and 21 bases separated the two germline ends. CDR3 size: 17 residues. The CDR3 loop reads CASSPVTTQYPYNEQFF. The CDR3 bases are TGTGCCAGCAGTCCGGTGACCACACAGTATCCATACAATGAGCAGTTCTTC.

V usage is TRBV3-1 and J usage is TRBJ1-1, with 12 positions matching TRBD1. CDR1 LGHDT and CDR2 YNNKEL come from the germline V gene (reference sequence). V shed 4 bases and J 3 bases; nucleotides not matched to a gene: 9. The CDR3 totals 17 residues. CDR3 amino acids: CASSRDRGLRGDTEAFF. The CDR3 DNA reads as TGTGCCAGCAGCCGGGACAGGGGGCTCCGAGGGGACACTGAAGCTTTCTTT.

The genes are TRBV9 and TRBJ2-3, with D perhaps matching TRBD2 (6 bases). Trimming shortened V by 3 bases and J by 3 bases, and 14 bases separated the two germline ends. Germline-derived CDR1 and CDR2 are SGDLS and YYNGEE. The CDR3 runs 15 residues. CDR3 in amino acids: CASSATGELTDTQYF. CDR3 coding DNA: TGTGCCAGCAGCGCCACGGGAGAACTAACAGATACGCAGTATTTT.

This clonotype was found many times. The gene calls are TRBV4-1 and TRBJ2-5; TRBD1 aligns across 7 bases. The CDR3 length is 15 residues. Trimming at V came to 2 bases and at J to 2 bases, leaving 5 bases not matched to a gene. The germline V gene has CDR1 MGHRA and CDR2 YSYEKL. The DNA for the CDR3 is TGCGCCAGCAGCCAACCCCCAGGGGGACAAGAGACCCAGTACTTC. Amino acid sequence: CASSQPPGGQETQYF.